A selection of T cell receptor beta chains follows, all from one sample in a study of PD-1 blockade in classical Hodgkin lymphoma. Profiling relied on immunoSEQ multiplex PCR, and the TCRdb table lists in-frame clones only, not all of them. The table shows about 20,000 clones, with around 84% occurring only once. The starting material was CD8+ T cells from blood, obtained before the fourth cycle of nivolumab. These receptors originate from a human donor with classical Hodgkin lymphoma. The CDR3 runs from the conserved cysteine through the conserved F or W. Each record gives: D gene, V gene, J gene, clone size, CDR3 DNA, CDR3 protein. The D gene is left open where the match is weak. Clone size is shown for a subset of rows, as once, few, many or a class of expanded clone.

TRBD2	TRBV4-3	TRBJ2-7	NA	TGCGCCAGCAGCCAAGATCTGGGGGGGAGCTCCTACGAGCAGTACTTC	CASSQDLGGSSYEQYF
NA	TRBV30	TRBJ2-1	NA	TGTGCCTGGAGAACTGGAGGTCTTACCCCCTACAATGAGCAGTTCTTC	CAWRTGGLTPYNEQFF
NA	TRBV14	TRBJ2-3	NA	TGTGCCAGCAGCCCCATTCTCGGAAGGGAGCAGTATTTT	CASSPILGREQYF
NA	TRBV5-1	TRBJ1-2	NA	TGCGCCAGCAGCGGGGGCGATCCCTTGGACTATGGCTACACCTTC	CASSGGDPLDYGYTF
NA	TRBV7-8	TRBJ2-7	NA	TGTGCCAGCAGCATCCCCGGCTCGTACGAGCAGTACTTC	CASSIPGSYEQYF
TRBD1	TRBV6-5	TRBJ2-7	NA	TGTGCCAGCAGTTACGCAGGGGGCGGCTACGAGCAGTACTTC	CASSYAGGGYEQYF
NA	TRBV9	TRBJ1-4	once	TGTGCCAGCAGCCCGGGACCGATGAATGAAAAACTGTTTTTT	CASSPGPMNEKLFF
NA	TRBV7-3	TRBJ2-1	NA	TGTGCCAGCAGCTTAACGGGGGCAGAGCAGTTCTTC	CASSLTGAEQFF
TRBD2	TRBV5-1	TRBJ2-7	NA	TGCGCCAGCAGCTTGGAAGCGGGGTCTAGGTCCTACGAGCAGTACTTC	CASSLEAGSRSYEQYF
TRBD1	TRBV9	TRBJ1-1	NA	TGTGCCAGCAGCCCGGACAGGTCGAACACTGAAGCTTTCTTT	CASSPDRSNTEAFF
NA	TRBV4-3	TRBJ1-3	NA	TGCGCCAGCAGCCAAGATACGATGAGCTCTGGAAACACCATATATTTT	CASSQDTMSSGNTIYF
NA	TRBV7-9	TRBJ2-5	once	TGTGCCAGCAGCCCAACACAAGTTGGTTCAACAGAGACCCAGTACTTC	CASSPTQVGSTETQYF
NA	TRBV13	TRBJ1-5	NA	TGTGCCAGCAGCCCCTCAAGGAGCAATCAGCCCCAGCATTTT	CASSPSRSNQPQHF
NA	TRBV18	TRBJ2-7	NA	TGTGCCAGCTCACTTAAACGGGACACCACGGGGGAGCAGTACTTC	CASSLKRDTTGEQYF
NA	TRBV4-2	TRBJ1-4	NA	TGTGCCAGCAGCCAAGTGACAGGAGAGTATGAAAAACTGTTTTTT	CASSQVTGEYEKLFF
NA	TRBV6-6	TRBJ1-5	few	TGTGCCAGCAGTTACTCTCAGCCCCAGCATTTT	CASSYSQPQHF
TRBD2	TRBV5-6	TRBJ2-1	NA	TGTGCCAGCAGCTTGGGGGCTAGCGGATACAATGAGCAGTTCTTC	CASSLGASGYNEQFF
TRBD1	TRBV28	TRBJ1-5	NA	TGTGCCAGCAGCCCGGTGGACAGGGGGGAAAGGGATCAGCCCCAGCATTTT	CASSPVDRGERDQPQHF
NA	TRBV14	TRBJ2-2	NA	TGTGCCAGCAGCCAAGGGTGGGCCGGGGAGCTGTTTTTT	CASSQGWAGELFF
NA	TRBV27	TRBJ2-3	NA	TGTGCCAGCAGTTTATTACAGGGCACAGATACGCAGTATTTT	CASSLLQGTDTQYF
NA	TRBV5-1	TRBJ2-3	NA	TGCGCCAGCAGCCGCCGGGGCGGAGACACAGATACGCAGTATTTT	CASSRRGGDTDTQYF
NA	TRBV9	TRBJ2-1	NA	TGTGCCAGCAGCTCCGCGGCTAGCGACCTCTACAATGAGCAGTTCTTC	CASSSAASDLYNEQFF
TRBD1	TRBV5-1	TRBJ2-7	NA	TGCGCCAGCAGTTGGACAGGGGTGTACGAGCAGTACTTC	CASSWTGVYEQYF
TRBD2	TRBV13	TRBJ2-1	once	TGTGCCAGCAGCCCACAGACTAGCGGGGCTAACAATGAGCAGTTCTTC	CASSPQTSGANNEQFF
TRBD1	TRBV30	TRBJ1-2	NA	TGTGCCTGGAGTGTGACAGGGGGATATGGCTACACCTTC	CAWSVTGGYGYTF
TRBD2	TRBV7-9	TRBJ2-7	NA	TGTGCCAGCAGCTCCCCAACTAGCGGGAGCTCCTACGAGCAGTACTTC	CASSSPTSGSSYEQYF
TRBD1	TRBV4-1	TRBJ2-2	NA	TGCGCCAGCAGCCCCGGGACAGGGGGCCCCGGGGAGCTGTTTTTT	CASSPGTGGPGELFF
TRBD2	TRBV4-1	TRBJ2-1	once	TGCGCCAGCAGCCAAGAAGCTGCTAGCGGGGCATTTTGGTACAATGAGCAGTTCTTC	CASSQEAASGAFWYNEQFF
NA	TRBV10-3	TRBJ2-7	few	TGTGCCATCAGTGAGGGATGGTACGAGCAGTACTTC	CAISEGWYEQYF